What follows is one T cell receptor (beta chain) and its context. Its antigen is still unknown. The sample belongs to a study of shared clonotypes between healthy human individuals. Findings and limits, study-wide: Against clonotypes common to all four donors, non-shared ones had lower generation probabilities.

CDR3 length: 13 residues. V shed 4 bases and J shed 3 bases, with 10 bases lying between them. Germline CDR1 MNHEY, CDR2 SMNVEV (reference sequence). TCRdb's copy holds only in-frame clones and misses some; the assay was immunoSEQ multiplex PCR. Of roughly 600,000 clones detected, roughly 98% appear once; the ten largest clones hold 0.3%. Terminally differentiated effector memory CD45RA+ cells were left out of the naive CD8 fraction, which was CD45RO-negative and positively selected for CCR7. Those who donated were healthy HIV-negative adults, with no recent acute infections or vaccinations reported.

J is TRBJ2-7 and V is TRBV27; D ambiguous. The sequence was obtained from a man younger than 40 in good health. The sample taken for sequencing was naive CD8+ T cells sorted from blood. The CDR3 protein is CASSSAGRYEQYF. Written as DNA, the CDR3 is TGTGCCAGCAGTTCGGCAGGTCGCTACGAGCAGTACTTC.